Listed below are T cell receptor beta chains from one sample, sequenced in a study of T cell changes during pregnancy in multiple sclerosis. TCRdb's copy holds only in-frame clones and misses some; the assay was immunoSEQ multiplex PCR. Altogether about 24,000 clones are present, roughly nine tenths being singletons, with the ten largest covering more than 8%. The sample consisted of CD8+ T cells from peripheral blood mononuclear cells, taken in the third trimester of pregnancy. The origin of the receptors is a female donor in good health, enrolled as a control in a pregnancy study. Both conserved end residues are part of each CDR3. D genes are given only for firm matches. Size is stated for part of the rows, as once, few or many counts, or as a class when the clone is expanded.

DNA: TGTGCCAGTAGTTATGGGACTAGCGGGGTTAGCTCCTACGAGCAGTACTTC; CDR3: CASSYGTSGVSSYEQYF; D: TRBD2; size: -; J: TRBJ2-7; V: TRBV19
DNA: TGTGCCAGCAGCTTGGCGGGCGGGGTGGACAATGAGCAGTTCTTC; CDR3: CASSLAGGVDNEQFF; D: -; size: -; J: TRBJ2-1; V: TRBV5-6
DNA: TGTGCCAGCAGCTTCTCAACAGGGATGACTGGAAACACCATATATTTT; CDR3: CASSFSTGMTGNTIYF; D: -; size: -; J: TRBJ1-3; V: TRBV9
DNA: TGTGCCAGCAGCTTAGTCGGGACTCGTGTCGGGGAGCTGTTTTTT; CDR3: CASSLVGTRVGELFF; D: -; size: once; J: TRBJ2-2; V: TRBV11-2
DNA: TGTGCCAGCTCACCACTCACAGGGGGAAACACTGAAGCTTTCTTT; CDR3: CASSPLTGGNTEAFF; D: TRBD1; size: few; J: TRBJ1-1; V: TRBV18
DNA: TGTGCCAGCAGCTCCTGGGGGGGACAGGGGGGAGGGGAGCTGTTTTTT; CDR3: CASSSWGGQGGGELFF; D: TRBD1; size: -; J: TRBJ2-2; V: TRBV7-8
DNA: TGCAGCGGGACAGGGGCCACCGGGGAGCTGTTTTTT; CDR3: CSGTGATGELFF; D: TRBD1; size: -; J: TRBJ2-2; V: TRBV29-1
DNA: TGTGCCAGCAGCCCCGCCGGGACAGGGAATGTCGGGGAGCTGTTTTTT; CDR3: CASSPAGTGNVGELFF; D: TRBD1; size: -; J: TRBJ2-2; V: TRBV7-2
DNA: TGTGCCAGCAGCGACAGGACTAGTTGGGTCGGAAATGAGCAGTTCTTC; CDR3: CASSDRTSWVGNEQFF; D: -; size: -; J: TRBJ2-1; V: TRBV5-4
DNA: TGTGCCAGCAGCCGCGGGCTTAGCTCCTACGAGCAGTACTTC; CDR3: CASSRGLSSYEQYF; D: -; size: once; J: TRBJ2-7; V: TRBV5-4
DNA: TGTGCCACCAGCAGAGACGTGGGGGGGGCGACCACCGGGGAGCTGTTTTTT; CDR3: CATSRDVGGATTGELFF; D: -; size: -; J: TRBJ2-2; V: TRBV15
DNA: TGTGCCAGCGGAGGAGGGAACTTTAACTATGGCTACACCTTC; CDR3: CASGGGNFNYGYTF; D: -; size: -; J: TRBJ1-2; V: TRBV16
DNA: TGTGCCAGCAGTTTATCGGGAGGCTCCTACAATGAGCAGTTCTTC; CDR3: CASSLSGGSYNEQFF; D: -; size: -; J: TRBJ2-1; V: TRBV27
DNA: TGTGCCAGCAGCTTTGGACAGAGTGACGAGCAGTACTTC; CDR3: CASSFGQSDEQYF; D: -; size: -; J: TRBJ2-7; V: TRBV5-4
DNA: TGTGCCAGCAGTCCCATTAGCGGGGGATATAACACCGGGGAGCTGTTTTTT; CDR3: CASSPISGGYNTGELFF; D: TRBD2; size: -; J: TRBJ2-2; V: TRBV27
DNA: TGTGCCAGCAGTGCGACAGGGTGGCCCTCTGGAAACACCATATATTTT; CDR3: CASSATGWPSGNTIYF; D: TRBD1; size: -; J: TRBJ1-3; V: TRBV9
DNA: TGCAGCGTTGACCACGGGCTCTCGGTTGAGGGCAACACTGAAGCTTTCTTT; CDR3: CSVDHGLSVEGNTEAFF; D: -; size: -; J: TRBJ1-1; V: TRBV29-1
DNA: TGTGCCAGTAGCAGCGGGACATATAAGGGCTACACCTTC; CDR3: CASSSGTYKGYTF; D: -; size: -; J: TRBJ1-2; V: TRBV19
DNA: TGTGCCAGCACCCTAGCGGGGAGCACAGATACGCAGTATTTT; CDR3: CASTLAGSTDTQYF; D: TRBD2; size: -; J: TRBJ2-3; V: TRBV27
DNA: TGTGCCAGCAGCTTGGGCGGGGACTATGGCTACACCTTC; CDR3: CASSLGGDYGYTF; D: -; size: once; J: TRBJ1-2; V: TRBV5-8
DNA: TGTGCCAGCAGTGAATTAGGGACAGGGGGCACAGATACGCAGTATTTT; CDR3: CASSELGTGGTDTQYF; D: TRBD1; size: -; J: TRBJ2-3; V: TRBV28
DNA: TGTGCCAGCAGTTACGGCGGTCCCCATGGGGAGCAGTTCTTC; CDR3: CASSYGGPHGEQFF; D: -; size: once; J: TRBJ2-1; V: TRBV6-5
DNA: TGTGCCAGCAGTCCTACGGAACATTCACCTAGGGGAAACACCATATATTTT; CDR3: CASSPTEHSPRGNTIYF; D: -; size: -; J: TRBJ1-3; V: TRBV2
DNA: TGTGCCAGCAGCTTAGGAGAAAGACTAGCGGGGAGGAAAGATACGCAGTATTTT; CDR3: CASSLGERLAGRKDTQYF; D: TRBD2; size: -; J: TRBJ2-3; V: TRBV7-9
DNA: TGTGCCAGTAGTATGCGGGGGGCTCTCTATGGCTACACCTTC; CDR3: CASSMRGALYGYTF; D: -; size: -; J: TRBJ1-2; V: TRBV19
DNA: TGCAGCGTTGGCAGGGCGAACACCGGGGAGCTGTTTTTT; CDR3: CSVGRANTGELFF; D: -; size: -; J: TRBJ2-2; V: TRBV29-1
DNA: TGTGCCAGCAGCGCGGGAGACACCGGGGAGCTGTTTTTT; CDR3: CASSAGDTGELFF; D: TRBD2; size: medium-sized; J: TRBJ2-2; V: TRBV6-4
DNA: TGCAGCGCCGGTGTAGCGGGAGGCAATGAGCAGTTCTTC; CDR3: CSAGVAGGNEQFF; D: TRBD2; size: -; J: TRBJ2-1; V: TRBV29-1
DNA: TGCAGCGCAGCAGGGGACGGGCCCTACGAGCAGTACTTC; CDR3: CSAAGDGPYEQYF; D: -; size: -; J: TRBJ2-7; V: TRBV29-1
DNA: TGTGCCAGCAGTGGCAAGACAGGATCGGATGGCTACACCTTC; CDR3: CASSGKTGSDGYTF; D: -; size: -; J: TRBJ1-2; V: TRBV25-1
DNA: TGTGCCAGCAGTGACTGGACAGCCCCTTACGAGCAGTACTTC; CDR3: CASSDWTAPYEQYF; D: -; size: -; J: TRBJ2-7; V: TRBV2
DNA: TGTGCCAGCAGTTACTCTGAGCTAGCTAGCACAGATACGCAGTATTTT; CDR3: CASSYSELASTDTQYF; D: -; size: -; J: TRBJ2-3; V: TRBV6-5
DNA: TGTGCCAGCGGGGGGGTTCGCACTGAAGCTTTCTTT; CDR3: CASGGVRTEAFF; D: -; size: -; J: TRBJ1-1; V: TRBV27
DNA: TGTGCCAGCAGCGCCGAGATAATCCCCTCCTACGAGCAGTACTTC; CDR3: CASSAEIIPSYEQYF; D: -; size: -; J: TRBJ2-7; V: TRBV9
DNA: TGTGCCAGCAGTTTGGGACAGGGAGGATACGAGCAGTACTTC; CDR3: CASSLGQGGYEQYF; D: TRBD1; size: large; J: TRBJ2-7; V: TRBV27
DNA: TGTGCCAGCAGTTTACCAGCGGAACCTAGGAACAATGAGCAGTTCTTC; CDR3: CASSLPAEPRNNEQFF; D: -; size: -; J: TRBJ2-1; V: TRBV28
DNA: TGTGCCAGCAGTTTATCTAGGGCGGGAGGGGGATACAATGAGCAGTTCTTC; CDR3: CASSLSRAGGGYNEQFF; D: TRBD2; size: -; J: TRBJ2-1; V: TRBV27
DNA: TGTGCCAGCAGTTTATTTTTAGGGACAGAAGAGACCCAGTACTTC; CDR3: CASSLFLGTEETQYF; D: TRBD1; size: once; J: TRBJ2-5; V: TRBV27
DNA: TGTGCCAGCAGATCCCGTGCAAAAGCGAGCACTGAAGCTTTCTTT; CDR3: CASRSRAKASTEAFF; D: -; size: -; J: TRBJ1-1; V: TRBV6-5
DNA: TGTGCCAGCAGCCCACGGATATCTGACAGGGGTACCGAGCAGTACTTC; CDR3: CASSPRISDRGTEQYF; D: TRBD1; size: -; J: TRBJ2-7; V: TRBV7-9
DNA: TGTGCCAGTAGTATACTACTCAATCAGCCCCAGCATTTT; CDR3: CASSILLNQPQHF; D: -; size: once; J: TRBJ1-5; V: TRBV19
DNA: TGTGCCTCACAATGGGGAGCGGGACCCACAGATACGCAGTATTTT; CDR3: CASQWGAGPTDTQYF; D: TRBD2; size: few; J: TRBJ2-3; V: TRBV6-1
DNA: TGTGCCAGCAGCGTAGACGGGACACACACAGATACGCAGTATTTT; CDR3: CASSVDGTHTDTQYF; D: -; size: -; J: TRBJ2-3; V: TRBV9
DNA: TGTGCCAGCAGACCTCGGGGGGCGCTGGGAGGCTACACCTTC; CDR3: CASRPRGALGGYTF; D: -; size: -; J: TRBJ1-2; V: TRBV5-4
DNA: TGTGCCAGCAGTGACTCAGGGGGCAATCAGCCCCAGCATTTT; CDR3: CASSDSGGNQPQHF; D: -; size: -; J: TRBJ1-5; V: TRBV6-4
DNA: TGTGCCAGCAGCTGGACAGGGTTGCCCTACGAGCAGTACTTC; CDR3: CASSWTGLPYEQYF; D: TRBD1; size: -; J: TRBJ2-7; V: TRBV5-8
DNA: TGTGCCAGCAGCACTCCATTCCGGGACTCTACAGATACGCAGTATTTT; CDR3: CASSTPFRDSTDTQYF; D: -; size: -; J: TRBJ2-3; V: TRBV11-2
DNA: TGTGCCAGCAGTTTGCAGATAAATCAGCCCCAGCATTTT; CDR3: CASSLQINQPQHF; D: -; size: -; J: TRBJ1-5; V: TRBV27
DNA: TGTGCCACCAGCAGAAAACAGGGTGACTTGGATGGCTACACCTTC; CDR3: CATSRKQGDLDGYTF; D: -; size: -; J: TRBJ1-2; V: TRBV15
DNA: TGTGCCTGGGACAGGGAATCCTACAATGAGCAGTTCTTC; CDR3: CAWDRESYNEQFF; D: TRBD1; size: -; J: TRBJ2-1; V: TRBV30
DNA: TGTGCCAGTAGCTTAGGGGGGAACACTGAAGCTTTCTTT; CDR3: CASSLGGNTEAFF; D: -; size: -; J: TRBJ1-1; V: TRBV19
DNA: TGTGCCAGCTCACCTTACTCCCTTGGTGGTACGCAGTATTTT; CDR3: CASSPYSLGGTQYF; D: -; size: -; J: TRBJ2-3; V: TRBV18
DNA: TGTGCCAGCAGTGTGGACAGTAATCAGCCCCAGCATTTT; CDR3: CASSVDSNQPQHF; D: -; size: few; J: TRBJ1-5; V: TRBV6-4
DNA: TGTGCCACCAGCCCAGGGATACATGGCTATGGCTACACCTTC; CDR3: CATSPGIHGYGYTF; D: -; size: -; J: TRBJ1-2; V: TRBV15
DNA: TGTGCCACCAGCAGAGATTTCAGGAACAATGAGCAGTTCTTC; CDR3: CATSRDFRNNEQFF; D: -; size: -; J: TRBJ2-1; V: TRBV15
DNA: TGTGCCAGCAGCTTATCCTACGATCTCAATCAGCCCCAGCATTTT; CDR3: CASSLSYDLNQPQHF; D: -; size: few; J: TRBJ1-5; V: TRBV7-9
DNA: TGTGCCAGCAGCCAGAGAATCGGGAGCACCGGGGAGCTGTTTTTT; CDR3: CASSQRIGSTGELFF; D: -; size: -; J: TRBJ2-2; V: TRBV9
DNA: TGTGCCAGCAGTTTATACCGGGGGGATGTAGATACGCAGTATTTT; CDR3: CASSLYRGDVDTQYF; D: TRBD2; size: -; J: TRBJ2-3; V: TRBV27
DNA: TGTGCCAGCAGTTTATCGAGCGGGGGCGTAGGGGAGACCCAGTACTTC; CDR3: CASSLSSGGVGETQYF; D: TRBD2; size: -; J: TRBJ2-5; V: TRBV27
DNA: TGTGCCAGCAGCTCGACAGCGTACAATGAGCAGTTCTTC; CDR3: CASSSTAYNEQFF; D: -; size: -; J: TRBJ2-1; V: TRBV7-6